Listed below are T cell receptor beta chains from one sample, sequenced in a study of cytomegalovirus exposure and HLA in healthy donors. Here immunoSEQ multiplex PCR was the method, and the copy in TCRdb shows in-frame clones only, minus some. The sample contains more than 60,000 clones, around 89% of which appear only once. Sequenced: PBMCs. Receptors were obtained from a woman aged 18 to 35 in good health and CMV-seronegative. Both conserved end residues are part of each CDR3. Each record gives: J gene, clone size, V gene, CDR3 protein. Part of the rows lack a size; the others show once, few, many or a class for expanded clones.

j_gene: TRBJ1-2; abundance: -; v_gene: TRBV6-5; CDR3aa: CASSYSQASKSYTF
j_gene: TRBJ2-7; abundance: -; v_gene: TRBV7-8; CDR3aa: CASSHNRIGFYEQYF
j_gene: TRBJ1-4; abundance: -; v_gene: TRBV10-1; CDR3aa: CASSTGQGTEKLFF
j_gene: TRBJ2-1; abundance: -; v_gene: TRBV14; CDR3aa: CASSLSWGTVYNEQFF
j_gene: TRBJ1-2; abundance: -; v_gene: TRBV6-1; CDR3aa: CASSGTAPNYGYTF
j_gene: TRBJ2-5; abundance: once; v_gene: TRBV13; CDR3aa: CASSERPDSQETQYF
j_gene: TRBJ2-3; abundance: -; v_gene: TRBV7-9; CDR3aa: CASPERGSADTQYF
j_gene: TRBJ2-3; abundance: -; v_gene: TRBV2; CDR3aa: CARGTSGTGDTQYF
j_gene: TRBJ1-1; abundance: -; v_gene: TRBV19; CDR3aa: CASSIGSLSSLRTALTNTEAFF
j_gene: TRBJ2-5; abundance: -; v_gene: TRBV10-3; CDR3aa: CAIREAGPGETQYF
j_gene: TRBJ2-1; abundance: -; v_gene: TRBV5-6; CDR3aa: CASSFPLGGGALDVSEQFF
j_gene: TRBJ1-2; abundance: -; v_gene: TRBV19; CDR3aa: CASSDPRGRNYGYTF
j_gene: TRBJ2-3; abundance: -; v_gene: TRBV9; CDR3aa: CASSPGVSTDTQYF
j_gene: TRBJ2-7; abundance: -; v_gene: TRBV30; CDR3aa: CAWSSSNLGQYF
j_gene: TRBJ1-2; abundance: few; v_gene: TRBV6-5; CDR3aa: CASRQPDDYGYTF
j_gene: TRBJ2-7; abundance: few; v_gene: TRBV5-1; CDR3aa: CASSPGTGRYEQYF
j_gene: TRBJ1-1; abundance: -; v_gene: TRBV27; CDR3aa: CASSFDRPGGTNTEAFF
j_gene: TRBJ1-3; abundance: -; v_gene: TRBV7-9; CDR3aa: CASVSAAGNTIYF
j_gene: TRBJ1-2; abundance: once; v_gene: TRBV6-4; CDR3aa: CASSATGNANYGYTF
j_gene: TRBJ2-7; abundance: -; v_gene: TRBV19; CDR3aa: CASRRGGQPYEQYF
j_gene: TRBJ2-7; abundance: -; v_gene: TRBV4-3; CDR3aa: CASSQREGTYEQYF
j_gene: TRBJ2-7; abundance: few; v_gene: TRBV19; CDR3aa: CASSGYRQGDSYEQYF
j_gene: TRBJ2-2; abundance: -; v_gene: TRBV9; CDR3aa: CASSVGLETGELFF
j_gene: TRBJ2-5; abundance: -; v_gene: TRBV6-1; CDR3aa: CASSGAGGGQETQYF
j_gene: TRBJ2-3; abundance: -; v_gene: TRBV18; CDR3aa: CASSPLGLHTDTQYF
j_gene: TRBJ1-1; abundance: -; v_gene: TRBV10-3; CDR3aa: CAISESYGAAMNTEAFF
j_gene: TRBJ2-1; abundance: -; v_gene: TRBV2; CDR3aa: CASARYLGDNEQFF
j_gene: TRBJ2-7; abundance: -; v_gene: TRBV27; CDR3aa: CASSAGTSGRPYEQYF
j_gene: TRBJ2-3; abundance: -; v_gene: TRBV6-5; CDR3aa: CASSYREATDTQYF
j_gene: TRBJ2-3; abundance: -; v_gene: TRBV27; CDR3aa: CASSLFGGLADTDTQYF
j_gene: TRBJ1-4; abundance: -; v_gene: TRBV28; CDR3aa: CASSAGVPYEKLFF
j_gene: TRBJ2-3; abundance: -; v_gene: TRBV27; CDR3aa: CASRRGTDTQYF
j_gene: TRBJ2-7; abundance: -; v_gene: TRBV5-1; CDR3aa: CASSGGTSGYEQYF
j_gene: TRBJ2-1; abundance: -; v_gene: TRBV9; CDR3aa: CASSGGGGAWGNEQFF
j_gene: TRBJ2-5; abundance: -; v_gene: TRBV5-1; CDR3aa: CASSQGHLGETQYF
j_gene: TRBJ2-5; abundance: -; v_gene: TRBV27; CDR3aa: CASRSPESETQYF
j_gene: TRBJ2-7; abundance: -; v_gene: TRBV28; CDR3aa: CASSSRDTPFYEQYF
j_gene: TRBJ2-5; abundance: -; v_gene: TRBV19; CDR3aa: CASSRGQETQYF
j_gene: TRBJ1-2; abundance: -; v_gene: TRBV2; CDR3aa: CASTGLHGYTF
j_gene: TRBJ1-1; abundance: -; v_gene: TRBV19; CDR3aa: CASSIDRGLNTEAFF
j_gene: TRBJ1-2; abundance: -; v_gene: TRBV12-5; CDR3aa: CASGPPGQGRVGGYTF
j_gene: TRBJ1-5; abundance: once; v_gene: TRBV10-3; CDR3aa: CAISRTENQPQHF
j_gene: TRBJ1-5; abundance: -; v_gene: TRBV28; CDR3aa: CASSFGRGQQPQHF
j_gene: TRBJ2-7; abundance: once; v_gene: TRBV2; CDR3aa: CASSRGPGSGEQYF
j_gene: TRBJ2-5; abundance: -; v_gene: TRBV27; CDR3aa: CASKNTNYQETQYF